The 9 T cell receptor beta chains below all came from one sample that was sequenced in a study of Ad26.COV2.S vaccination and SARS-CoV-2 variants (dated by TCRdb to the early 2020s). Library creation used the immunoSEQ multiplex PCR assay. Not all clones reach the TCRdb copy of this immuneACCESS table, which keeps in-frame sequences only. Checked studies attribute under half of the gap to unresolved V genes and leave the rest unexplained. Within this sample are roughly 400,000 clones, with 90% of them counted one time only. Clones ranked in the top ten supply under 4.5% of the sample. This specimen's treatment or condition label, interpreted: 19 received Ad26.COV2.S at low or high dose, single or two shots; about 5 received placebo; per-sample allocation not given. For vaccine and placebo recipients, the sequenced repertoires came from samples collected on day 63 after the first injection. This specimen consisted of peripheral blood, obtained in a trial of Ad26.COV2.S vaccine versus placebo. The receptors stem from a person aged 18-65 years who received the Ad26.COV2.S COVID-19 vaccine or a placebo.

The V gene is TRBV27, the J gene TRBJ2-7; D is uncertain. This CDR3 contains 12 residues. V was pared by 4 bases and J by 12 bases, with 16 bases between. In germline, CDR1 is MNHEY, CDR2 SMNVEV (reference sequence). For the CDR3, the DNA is TGTGCCAGCAGTTCGGACGCCCATCCTCGGTACTTC. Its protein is CASSSDAHPRYF.

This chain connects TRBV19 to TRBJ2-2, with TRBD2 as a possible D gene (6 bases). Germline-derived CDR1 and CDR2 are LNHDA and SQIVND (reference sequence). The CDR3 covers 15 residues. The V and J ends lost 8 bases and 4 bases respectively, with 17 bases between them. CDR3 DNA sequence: TGTGCCAGTGGGAGGACTACCCGGGCCACCGGGGAGCTGTTTTTT. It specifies CASGRTTRATGELFF.

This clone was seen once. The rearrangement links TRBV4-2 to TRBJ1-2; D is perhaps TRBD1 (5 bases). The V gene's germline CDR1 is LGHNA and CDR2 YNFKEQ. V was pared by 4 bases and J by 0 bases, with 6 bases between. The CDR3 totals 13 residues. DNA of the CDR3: TGTGCCAGCAGCCGACAGCCTAACTATGGCTACACCTTC. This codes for CASSRQPNYGYTF.

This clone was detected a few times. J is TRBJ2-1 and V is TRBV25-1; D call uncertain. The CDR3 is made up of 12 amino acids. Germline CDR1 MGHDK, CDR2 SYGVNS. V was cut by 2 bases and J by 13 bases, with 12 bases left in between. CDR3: CASSEVGVEQFF. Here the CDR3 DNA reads TGTGCCAGCAGTGAAGTTGGGGTGGAACAGTTCTTC.

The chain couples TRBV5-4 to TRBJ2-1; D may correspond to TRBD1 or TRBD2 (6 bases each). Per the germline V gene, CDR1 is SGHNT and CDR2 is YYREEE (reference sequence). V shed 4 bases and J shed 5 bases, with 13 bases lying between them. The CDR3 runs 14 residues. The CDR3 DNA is TGTGCCAGCAGCCCGGGGGCCATAAACAATGAGCAGTTCTTC. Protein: CASSPGAINNEQFF. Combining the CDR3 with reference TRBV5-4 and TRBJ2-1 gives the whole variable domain ETGVTQSPTHLIKTRGQQVTLRCSSQSGHNTVSWYQQALGQGPQFIFQYYREEENGRGNFPPRFSGLQFPNYSSELNVNALELDDSALYLCASSPGAINNEQFFGPGTRLTVL.

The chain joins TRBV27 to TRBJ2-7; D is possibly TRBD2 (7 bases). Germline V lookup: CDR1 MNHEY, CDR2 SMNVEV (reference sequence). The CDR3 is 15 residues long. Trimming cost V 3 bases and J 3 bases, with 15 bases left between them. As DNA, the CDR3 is TGTGCCAGCAGTTTCTCAAGGGGGGGGGACTACGAGCAGTACTTC. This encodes CASSFSRGGDYEQYF.

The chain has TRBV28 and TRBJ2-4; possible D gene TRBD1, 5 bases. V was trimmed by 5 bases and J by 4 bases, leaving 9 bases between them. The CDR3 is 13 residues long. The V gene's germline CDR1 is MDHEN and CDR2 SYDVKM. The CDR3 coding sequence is TGTGCCAGCAGTCTGACAGAGAAAAACATTCAGTACTTC. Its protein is CASSLTEKNIQYF.

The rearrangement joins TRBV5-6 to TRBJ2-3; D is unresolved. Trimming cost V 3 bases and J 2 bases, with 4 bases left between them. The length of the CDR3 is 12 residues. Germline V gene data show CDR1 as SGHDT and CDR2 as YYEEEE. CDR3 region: CASSSITDTQYF. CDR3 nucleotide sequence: TGTGCCAGCAGCTCCATCACAGATACGCAGTATTTT.

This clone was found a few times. In nucleotides, the CDR3 is TGTGCCAGCAGTACCGCAGGGTTTGCCTCTGAAAAACTGTTTTTT. Translated: CASSTAGFASEKLFF. The chain is built from TRBV27 and TRBJ1-4; possible D gene TRBD1, 5 bases. The CDR3 covers 15 residues. V was trimmed by 5 bases and J by 7 bases, leaving 17 bases between them. Germline V gene sequence: CDR1 MNHEY, CDR2 SMNVEV (reference sequence).